This T cell receptor beta chain comes out of a study of T cell repertoires in cytomegalovirus infection. Broader study findings: The study identified carriers of CMV plus the relevant HLA from cumulative public TCR beta family frequency.

A remark on this clonotype: Its specificity is not known.

Each CDR3 protein gets one entry after TCRdb re-called the reads with MiXCR. This table has hundreds of thousands of distinct CDR3 sequences, 20% to 25% appearing once. Trimming removed 9 bases at V and 0 bases at J, with 12 bases between. The CDR3 contains 13 residues. From germline, CDR1 is MNHEY and CDR2 SVGAGI. What was sequenced was CD8+ T cells from PBMCs. The sequence came from a human donor in good health (CMV status not recorded). Some clones in this sample may be carry-over from other donors' samples. The chain couples TRBV6-5 to TRBJ2-7; maybe TRBD1 (5 bases). The chain's CDR3 is CASTGGSSYEQYF. CDR3 coding DNA: TGTGCCAGTACAGGCGGTTCCTCCTACGAGCAGTACTTC.